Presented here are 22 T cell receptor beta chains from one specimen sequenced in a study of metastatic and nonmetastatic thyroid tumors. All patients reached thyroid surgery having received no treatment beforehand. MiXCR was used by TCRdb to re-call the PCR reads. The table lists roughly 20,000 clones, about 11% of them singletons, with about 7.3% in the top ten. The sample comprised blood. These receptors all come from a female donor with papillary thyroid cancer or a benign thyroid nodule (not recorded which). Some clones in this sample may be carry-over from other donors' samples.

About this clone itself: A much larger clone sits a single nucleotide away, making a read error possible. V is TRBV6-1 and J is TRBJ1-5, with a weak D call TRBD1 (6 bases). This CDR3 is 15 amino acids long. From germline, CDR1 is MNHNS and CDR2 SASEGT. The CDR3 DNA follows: TGTGCCAGAAGTGGAGAAGGGGGAGTCAATCAACCCCAGCATTTT. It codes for CARSGEGGVNQPQHF.

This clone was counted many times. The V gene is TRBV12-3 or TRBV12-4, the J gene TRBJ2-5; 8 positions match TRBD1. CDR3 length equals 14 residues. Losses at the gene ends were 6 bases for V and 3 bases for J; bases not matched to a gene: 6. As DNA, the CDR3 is TGTGCCAGCAGGGGGGACAGGAGAAAAGAGACCCAGTACTTC. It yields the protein CASRGDRRKETQYF.

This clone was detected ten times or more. The CDR3 DNA follows: TGCAGTGCTAGGGCCAGGGAGACCCAGTACTTC. Translation gives CSARARETQYF. The J gene is TRBJ2-5, the V gene TRBV20-1; no reliable D call. The CDR3 runs 11 residues. Germline CDR1 is DFQATT and CDR2 is SNEGSKA (reference sequence). V shed 3 bases and J shed 5 bases, with 7 bases lying between them.

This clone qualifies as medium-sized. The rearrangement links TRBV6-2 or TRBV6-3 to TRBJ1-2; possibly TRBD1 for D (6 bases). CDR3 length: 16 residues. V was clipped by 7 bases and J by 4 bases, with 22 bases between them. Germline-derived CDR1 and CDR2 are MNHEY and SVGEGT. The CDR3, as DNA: TGTGCCAGCATCGACACAGGGTCTCGGTCTCTCTATGGCTACACCTTC. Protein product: CASIDTGSRSLYGYTF.

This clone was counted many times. CDR3 in DNA: TGTGCCAGCAGCTTAAATCCTACAGGCACCAATCAGCCCCAGCATTTT. Amino acids: CASSLNPTGTNQPQHF. The chain carries TRBV7-8 and TRBJ1-5; D may be TRBD1 (5 bases). Looked up from germline, CDR1 is SGHVS and CDR2 is FQNEAQ. With 2 bases removed from V and 3 bases from J, the gap between germline ends came to 14 bases. This CDR3 spans 16 amino acids.

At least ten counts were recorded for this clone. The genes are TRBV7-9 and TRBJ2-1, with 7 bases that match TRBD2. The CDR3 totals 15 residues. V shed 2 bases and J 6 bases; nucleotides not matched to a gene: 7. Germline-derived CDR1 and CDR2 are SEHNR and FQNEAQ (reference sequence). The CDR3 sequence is CASSLRLAVSNEQFF. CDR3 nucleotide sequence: TGTGCCAGCAGCTTAAGGCTAGCGGTTAGCAATGAGCAGTTCTTC.

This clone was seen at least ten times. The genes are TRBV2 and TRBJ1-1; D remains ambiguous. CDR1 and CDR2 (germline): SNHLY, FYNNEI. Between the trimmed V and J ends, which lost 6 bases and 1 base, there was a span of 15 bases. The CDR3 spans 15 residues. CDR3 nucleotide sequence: TGTGCCAGCAGGCCCAAGTGGGGAGCGAACACTGAAGCTTTCTTT. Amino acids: CASRPKWGANTEAFF.

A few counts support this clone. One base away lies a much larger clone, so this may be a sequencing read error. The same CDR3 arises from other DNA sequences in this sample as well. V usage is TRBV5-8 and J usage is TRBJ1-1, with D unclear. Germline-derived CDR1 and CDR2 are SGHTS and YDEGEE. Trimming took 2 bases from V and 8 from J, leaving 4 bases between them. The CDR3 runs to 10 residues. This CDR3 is CASSFTEAFF. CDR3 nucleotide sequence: TGTGCCAGCAGCTTCACCGAAGCTTTCTTT.

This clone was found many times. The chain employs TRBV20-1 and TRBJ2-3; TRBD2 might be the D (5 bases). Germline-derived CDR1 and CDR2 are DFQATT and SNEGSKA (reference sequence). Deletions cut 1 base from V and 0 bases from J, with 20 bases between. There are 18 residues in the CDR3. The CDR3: CSARGAVGSDASTDTQYF. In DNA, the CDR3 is TGCAGTGCTAGAGGGGCGGTGGGTAGCGACGCTAGCACAGATACGCAGTATTTT.

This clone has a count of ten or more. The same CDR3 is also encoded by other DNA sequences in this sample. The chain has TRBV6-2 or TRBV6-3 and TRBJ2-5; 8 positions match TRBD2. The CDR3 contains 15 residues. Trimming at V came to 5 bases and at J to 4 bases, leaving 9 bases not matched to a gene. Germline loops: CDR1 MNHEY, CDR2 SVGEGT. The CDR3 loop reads CASSPPAGVGETQYF. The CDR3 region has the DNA TGTGCCAGCAGTCCCCCAGCGGGAGTCGGAGAGACCCAGTACTTC.

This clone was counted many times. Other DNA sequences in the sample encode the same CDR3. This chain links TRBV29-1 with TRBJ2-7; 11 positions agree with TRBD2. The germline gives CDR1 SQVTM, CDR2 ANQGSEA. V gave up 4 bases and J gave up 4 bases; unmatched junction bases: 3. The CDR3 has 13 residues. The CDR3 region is CSVVIAGGYEQYF. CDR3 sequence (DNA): TGCAGCGTTGTGATAGCGGGAGGGTACGAGCAGTACTTC.

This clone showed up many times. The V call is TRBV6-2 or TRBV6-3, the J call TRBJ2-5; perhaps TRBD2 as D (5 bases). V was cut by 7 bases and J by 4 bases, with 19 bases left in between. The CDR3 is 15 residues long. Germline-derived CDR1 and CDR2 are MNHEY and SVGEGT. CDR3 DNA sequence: TGTGCCAGCACGTACTCCACAGAGGGCGCAGAGACCCAGTACTTC. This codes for CASTYSTEGAETQYF.

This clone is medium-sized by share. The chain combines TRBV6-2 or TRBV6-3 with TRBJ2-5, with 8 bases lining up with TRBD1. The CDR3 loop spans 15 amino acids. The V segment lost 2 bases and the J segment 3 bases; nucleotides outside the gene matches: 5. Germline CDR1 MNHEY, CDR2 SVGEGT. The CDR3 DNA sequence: TGTGCCAGCAGTTACCCCCGACAGGGGAAAGAGACCCAGTACTTC. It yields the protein CASSYPRQGKETQYF.

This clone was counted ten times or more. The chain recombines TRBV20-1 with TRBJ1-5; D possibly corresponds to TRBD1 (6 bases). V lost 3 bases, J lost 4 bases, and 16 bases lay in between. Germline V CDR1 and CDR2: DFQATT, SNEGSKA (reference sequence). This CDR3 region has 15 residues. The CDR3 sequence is CSARGGAGRNQPQHF. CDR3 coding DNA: TGCAGTGCTAGGGGGGGGGCGGGCCGAAATCAGCCCCAGCATTTT.

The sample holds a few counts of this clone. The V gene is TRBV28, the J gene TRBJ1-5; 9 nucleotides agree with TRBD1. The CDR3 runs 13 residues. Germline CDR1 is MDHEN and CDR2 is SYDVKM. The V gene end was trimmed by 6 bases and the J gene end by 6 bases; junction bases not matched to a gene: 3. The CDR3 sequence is CASRGTGSQPQHF. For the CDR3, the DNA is TGTGCCAGCAGGGGGACAGGGAGTCAGCCCCAGCATTTT.

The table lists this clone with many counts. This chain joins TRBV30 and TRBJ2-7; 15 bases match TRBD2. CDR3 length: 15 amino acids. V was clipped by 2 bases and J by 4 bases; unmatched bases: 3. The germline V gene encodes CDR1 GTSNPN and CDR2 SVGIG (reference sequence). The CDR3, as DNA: TGTGCCTGGAGTATCGGGACTAGCGGGAGGTACGAGCAGTACTTC. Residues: CAWSIGTSGRYEQYF.

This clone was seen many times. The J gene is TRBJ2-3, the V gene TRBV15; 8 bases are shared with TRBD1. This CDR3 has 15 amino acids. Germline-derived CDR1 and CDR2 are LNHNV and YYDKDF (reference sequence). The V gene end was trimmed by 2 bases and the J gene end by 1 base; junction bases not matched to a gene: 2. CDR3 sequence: CATSRWGQGTDTQYF. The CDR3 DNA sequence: TGTGCCACCAGCAGATGGGGACAGGGCACAGATACGCAGTATTTT.

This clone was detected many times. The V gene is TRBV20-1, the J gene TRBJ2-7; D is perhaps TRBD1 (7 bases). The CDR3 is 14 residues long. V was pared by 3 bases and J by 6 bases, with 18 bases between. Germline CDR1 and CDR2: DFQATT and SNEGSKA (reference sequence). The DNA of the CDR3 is TGCAGTGCTAGGTCTGACAGGGACTCTGGCGAGCAGTACTTC. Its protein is CSARSDRDSGEQYF.

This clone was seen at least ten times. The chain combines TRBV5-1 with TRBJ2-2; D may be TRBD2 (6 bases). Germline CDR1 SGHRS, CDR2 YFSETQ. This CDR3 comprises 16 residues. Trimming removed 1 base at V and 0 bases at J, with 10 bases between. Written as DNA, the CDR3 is TGCGCCAGCAGCTTGATTCTAGCGACGAACACCGGGGAGCTGTTTTTT. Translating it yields CASSLILATNTGELFF.

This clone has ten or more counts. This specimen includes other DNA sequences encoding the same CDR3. CDR3 nucleotides: TGTGCCACCAGCAGAGATGGAGGGACTGGGGCCAACGTCCTGACTTTC. Translation gives CATSRDGGTGANVLTF. The rearrangement joins TRBV15 to TRBJ2-6; TRBD2 might be the D (6 bases). The ends were cut back, 0 bases at V and 2 bases at J, with 8 bases in the middle. CDR3 length: 16 residues. Germline CDR1 is LNHNV and CDR2 is YYDKDF (reference sequence).

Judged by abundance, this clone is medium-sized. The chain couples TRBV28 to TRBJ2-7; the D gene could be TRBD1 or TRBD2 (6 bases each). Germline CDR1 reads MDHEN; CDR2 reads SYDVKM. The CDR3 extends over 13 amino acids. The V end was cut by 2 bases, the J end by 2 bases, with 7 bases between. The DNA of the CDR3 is TGTGCCAGCAGTTTACGGGGGCCCTACGAGCAGTACTTC. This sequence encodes CASSLRGPYEQYF. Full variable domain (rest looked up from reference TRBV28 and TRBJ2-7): DVKVTQSSRYLVKRTGEKVFLECVQDMDHENMFWYRQDPGLGLRLIYFSYDVKMKEKGDIPEGYSVSREKKERFSLILESASTNQTSMYLCASSLRGPYEQYFGPGTRLTVT.

The CDR3 protein is CASSGAGARQTQHF. The CDR3 DNA reads as TGTGCCAGCAGTGGGGCAGGGGCTAGGCAGACCCAGCATTTT. This sequence joins TRBV2 and TRBJ1-5, with D maybe TRBD1 (6 bases). This CDR3 has 14 amino acids. V shed 4 bases and J shed 11 bases, with 18 bases lying between them. Germline lookup yields CDR1 SNHLY and CDR2 FYNNEI.